These 28 T cell receptor beta chains came from one sample sequenced in a study of shared clonotypes between healthy human individuals. Assay: immunoSEQ multiplex PCR; the TCRdb copy retains only in-frame clones and omits some. This table holds 2 million to 2.5 million clones, around 93% found once. The source material was naive CD4+ T cells from PBMCs. As for subset: CD45RA+ positively selected. Receptor source: a young man in good health. Some clones in this sample may be carry-over from other donors' samples.

In regard to this clone: This sample also contains other DNA sequences that code for the same CDR3. The chain employs TRBV5-1 and TRBJ2-3; 7 nucleotides agree with TRBD2. V was clipped by 4 bases and J by 1 base; unmatched bases: 6. This CDR3 spans 15 amino acids. Per the germline V gene, CDR1 is SGHRS and CDR2 is YFSETQ. This CDR3 is CASSLGLAGTDTQYF. The CDR3 bases are TGCGCCAGCAGCCTGGGGCTAGCGGGCACAGATACGCAGTATTTT.

This chain connects TRBV25-1 to TRBJ2-1, with D perhaps TRBD1 or TRBD2 (5 bases each). Germline CDR1 MGHDK, CDR2 SYGVNS. V was pared by 2 bases and J by 0 bases, with 14 bases between. The CDR3 length is 17 residues. Here the CDR3 reads CASSEGWGLASYNEQFF. CDR3 sequence (DNA): TGTGCCAGCAGTGAAGGTTGGGGCCTAGCCTCCTACAATGAGCAGTTCTTC.

The V gene is TRBV30, the J gene TRBJ1-3; perhaps TRBD1 as D (5 bases). V lost 0 bases to trimming and J lost 4 bases, with 13 bases between them. CDR3 size: 15 residues. Germline V gene sequence: CDR1 GTSNPN, CDR2 SVGIG (reference sequence). CDR3 loop: CAWSVNGGYGNTIYF. The CDR3 nucleotides are TGTGCCTGGAGTGTAAACGGGGGGTACGGAAACACCATATATTTT. Filled out from reference TRBV30 and TRBJ1-3, the complete variable domain reads SQTIHQWPATLVQPVGSPLSLECTVEGTSNPNLYWYRQAAGRGLQLLFYSVGIGQISSEVPQNLSASRPQDRQFILSSKKLLLSDSGFYLCAWSVNGGYGNTIYFGEGSWLTVV.

The chain joins TRBV7-2 to TRBJ2-7; 7 bases align to TRBD1. J lost 0 bases, V lost 1 base, and 6 bases had no gene match. CDR3 length: 16 residues. Germline assignment: CDR1 SGHTA and CDR2 FQGNSA. The DNA for the CDR3 is TGTGCCAGCAGCTTAGGTTTACAGGGGACCTCCTACGAGCAGTACTTC. Its protein is CASSLGLQGTSYEQYF.

J is TRBJ2-7 and V is TRBV27; 7 bases agree with TRBD2. J lost 7 bases, V lost 7 bases, and 16 bases had no gene match. Per the germline V gene, CDR1 is MNHEY and CDR2 is SMNVEV (reference sequence). This CDR3 is built from 15 residues. The chain's CDR3 is CASTPFWRRGGEQYF. CDR3 nucleotide sequence: TGTGCCAGCACCCCGTTTTGGAGGAGGGGAGGGGAGCAGTACTTC.

The gene calls are TRBV5-4 and TRBJ2-5, with unresolved D. Germline CDR1 SGHNT, CDR2 YYREEE (reference sequence). The CDR3 runs 12 residues. V gave up 4 bases and J gave up 2 bases, with 6 bases separating them. The CDR3 loop is CASSPGQETQYF. CDR3 nucleotide sequence: TGTGCCAGCAGCCCCGGGCAAGAGACCCAGTACTTC.

The V call is TRBV6-1, the J call TRBJ1-4; weak D call: TRBD1 (6 bases). V lost 4 bases, J lost 8 bases, and 14 bases lay in between. Germline lookup yields CDR1 MNHNS and CDR2 SASEGT. The CDR3 sequence is 14 residues long. CDR3 bases: TGTGCCAGCAGTGTTCGGGGGGCTAGGGAAAAACTGTTTTTT. Its translation: CASSVRGAREKLFF.

The chain combines TRBV25-1 with TRBJ1-2; D may be TRBD1 (6 bases). The germline CDR1 and CDR2 sequences are MGHDK and SYGVNS. Trimming shortened V by 3 bases and J by 4 bases, and 12 bases separated the two germline ends. This CDR3 region has 14 residues. The CDR3 sequence: CASSDDRQTYGYTF. The CDR3 DNA is TGTGCCAGCAGTGACGACAGGCAAACCTATGGCTACACCTTC.

The CDR3 region is CASSPLGAPSTDTQYF. The CDR3 DNA reads as TGTGCCAGCTCACCTCTGGGGGCTCCTAGCACAGATACGCAGTATTTT. J is TRBJ2-3 and V is TRBV18; possible D gene TRBD1, 6 bases. The germline gives CDR1 KGHSH, CDR2 LQKENI. Trimming took 3 bases from V and 0 from J, leaving 13 bases between them. The CDR3 is 16 residues long.

The genes are TRBV28 and TRBJ2-5, with 9 bases fitting TRBD2. Germline V gene lookup returns CDR1 MDHEN and CDR2 SYDVKM. The CDR3 runs 15 residues. J was trimmed by 2 bases and V by 2 bases; bases with no gene match: 3. Here the CDR3 reads CASSLPGLAQETQYF. CDR3 sequence (DNA): TGTGCCAGCAGTTTACCGGGACTAGCACAAGAGACCCAGTACTTC.

V is TRBV19 and J is TRBJ2-2, with unresolved D. Trimming removed 10 bases from V and 4 bases from J, with 16 bases in between. Germline CDR1 reads LNHDA; CDR2 reads SQIVND (reference sequence). This CDR3 contains 14 residues. The CDR3 region has the DNA TGTGCCACCCTCCCCGGACGGTTCACCGGGGAGCTGTTTTTT. Its translation: CATLPGRFTGELFF.

The chain carries TRBV5-4 and TRBJ2-3; 9 positions agree with TRBD2. Germline V lookup: CDR1 SGHNT, CDR2 YYREEE (reference sequence). After removal of 3 bases from V and 4 bases from J, the junction contained 6 bases not matched to a gene. The CDR3 loop spans 15 amino acids. Here the CDR3 reads CASSWIAGEADTQYF. CDR3 bases: TGTGCCAGCAGCTGGATAGCGGGAGAGGCAGATACGCAGTATTTT. Supplemented by reference TRBV5-4 and TRBJ2-3, the full variable domain reads ETGVTQSPTHLIKTRGQQVTLRCSSQSGHNTVSWYQQALGQGPQFIFQYYREEENGRGNFPPRFSGLQFPNYSSELNVNALELDDSALYLCASSWIAGEADTQYFGPGTRLTVL.

The chain uses TRBV7-3 and TRBJ2-4; 7 bases are a match to TRBD2. The CDR3 is 17 amino acids. Germline loops: CDR1 SGHTA, CDR2 FQGTGA. The V segment lost 5 bases and the J segment 4 bases; nucleotides outside the gene matches: 14. CDR3 sequence reads: CASSPGGLRAEKNIQYF. DNA for the CDR3: TGTGCCAGCAGCCCGGGGGGTCTAAGGGCGGAGAAAAACATTCAGTACTTC.

The J gene is TRBJ2-3, the V gene TRBV9, with D perhaps given as TRBD1 or TRBD2 (6 bases each). The CDR3 runs to 15 residues. Per the germline V gene, CDR1 is SGDLS and CDR2 is YYNGEE. The V end lost 4 bases, the J end lost 3 bases, and 15 bases lay between the germline ends. CDR3 region: CASSSYGGATDTQYF. CDR3 DNA sequence: TGTGCCAGCAGCTCGTACGGGGGCGCGACAGATACGCAGTATTTT. The complete variable domain, with remaining parts taken from reference TRBV9 and TRBJ2-3, reads DSGVTQTPKHLITATGQRVTLRCSPRSGDLSVYWYQQSLDQGLQFLIQYYNGEERAKGNILERFSAQQFPDLHSELNLSSLELGDSALYFCASSSYGGATDTQYFGPGTRLTVL.

The V gene is TRBV2, the J gene TRBJ2-1, with D perhaps TRBD1 (6 bases). Germline loops: CDR1 SNHLY, CDR2 FYNNEI. CDR3 length equals 14 residues. Between the trimmed V and J ends, which lost 5 bases and 4 bases, there was a span of 12 bases. The CDR3 protein is CASSPQGAYNEQFF. The CDR3 DNA reads TGTGCCAGCAGTCCACAGGGAGCTTACAATGAGCAGTTCTTC.

The V and J genes are TRBV5-1 and TRBJ2-5; 9 bases are a match to TRBD2. Germline CDR1 is SGHRS and CDR2 is YFSETQ. The CDR3 runs to 17 residues. The V segment lost 3 bases and the J segment 7 bases; nucleotides outside the gene matches: 16. In DNA, the CDR3 is TGCGCCAGCAGCTCGGGACTAGCTAAAGGATGGCAGGGGACCCAGTACTTC. Protein sequence: CASSSGLAKGWQGTQYF.

The rearrangement joins TRBV6-1 to TRBJ1-6; D remains unclear. Germline loops: CDR1 MNHNS, CDR2 SASEGT. CDR3 size: 11 residues. Trimming removed 6 bases at V and 8 bases at J, with 5 bases between. CDR3 coding DNA: TGTGCCAGCAGCCTATATTCACCCCTCCACTTT. Protein product: CASSLYSPLHF.

In the case of this clone: Other DNA sequences within the sample encode an identical CDR3. This chain links TRBV5-1 with TRBJ2-5; unclear D gene. Trimming removed 1 base from V and 5 bases from J, with 9 bases in between. Germline CDR1 and CDR2: SGHRS and YFSETQ. The CDR3 is made up of 13 amino acids. CDR3 coding DNA: TGCGCCAGCAGCTTGTCGGGCGAGGAGACCCAGTACTTC. Protein sequence: CASSLSGEETQYF. Using reference TRBV5-1 and TRBJ2-5 for the parts outside the CDR3, the full variable domain is KAGVTQTPRYLIKTRGQQVTLSCSPISGHRSVSWYQQTPGQGLQFLFEYFSETQRNKGNFPGRFSGRQFSNSRSEMNVSTLELGDSALYLCASSLSGEETQYFGPGTRLLVL.

This rearrangement joins TRBV6-5 to TRBJ1-1, with 7 bases lining up with TRBD1. This CDR3 contains 13 residues. The junction had 5 bases not matched to a gene; V was cut back by 2 bases and J by 8 bases. CDR1 MNHEY and CDR2 SVGAGI come from the germline V gene. The CDR3: CASSYLDREEAFF. The CDR3 DNA follows: TGTGCCAGCAGTTACCTAGACAGGGAAGAAGCTTTCTTT.

This clone was counted once. The chain couples TRBV5-4 to TRBJ2-2, with 11 bases identical to TRBD1. CDR1 and CDR2 (germline): SGHNT, YYREEE (reference sequence). Trimming at V came to 4 bases and at J to 6 bases, leaving 8 bases not matched to a gene. The CDR3 is made up of 16 amino acids. The CDR3 is CASSRTGGGAPGELFF. The CDR3 DNA reads TGTGCCAGCAGCCGGACAGGGGGCGGTGCTCCCGGGGAGCTGTTTTTT.

The rearrangement uses TRBV5-5 and TRBJ1-5; the match to TRBD1 covers 7 bases. The trim removed 4 bases at V and 2 bases at J, leaving 6 bases unmatched. The CDR3 spans 15 residues. Germline-derived CDR1 and CDR2 are SGHKS and YYEKEE (reference sequence). The CDR3 DNA follows: TGTGCCAGCAGCGAGGGGGCGGTGGGCAATCAGCCCCAGCATTTT. Encoded protein: CASSEGAVGNQPQHF.

The J gene is TRBJ2-3, the V gene TRBV7-2; TRBD1 matches at 8 bases. Germline CDR1 and CDR2: SGHTA and FQGNSA. Losses at the gene ends were 4 bases for V and 1 base for J; bases not matched to a gene: 4. The CDR3 consists of 15 residues. Written as DNA, the CDR3 is TGTGCCAGCAGCTCCGGACAGGGTGGCACAGATACGCAGTATTTT. It codes for CASSSGQGGTDTQYF.

This clone occurred once. J is TRBJ1-1 and V is TRBV7-8; no definite D call. There are 14 residues in the CDR3. Looked up from germline, CDR1 is SGHVS and CDR2 is FQNEAQ. The V end lost 0 bases, the J end lost 5 bases, and 10 bases lay between the germline ends. This CDR3 reads CASSLALVGTEAFF. The CDR3 DNA reads TGTGCCAGCAGCTTAGCGCTGGTGGGGACTGAAGCTTTCTTT.

The chain has TRBV6-5 and TRBJ2-5; D remains unclear. V lost 0 bases to trimming and J lost 1 base, with 6 bases between them. Germline loops: CDR1 MNHEY, CDR2 SVGAGI. The CDR3 sequence is 14 residues long. CDR3 DNA sequence: TGTGCCAGCAGTTACTCTGCGGCCCAAGAGACCCAGTACTTC. It specifies CASSYSAAQETQYF.

The chain couples TRBV7-2 to TRBJ1-1, with a possible D match to TRBD1 (5 bases). V lost 6 bases to trimming and J lost 3 bases, with 11 bases between them. This CDR3 contains 13 residues. Germline lookup yields CDR1 SGHTA and CDR2 FQGNSA. CDR3 nucleotide sequence: TGTGCCAGCAGAAAAGACAGACACACTGAAGCTTTCTTT. Protein: CASRKDRHTEAFF.

This clone was observed a few times. The V call is TRBV7-9, the J call TRBJ2-3; 11 bases align to TRBD2. Germline trimming cut 4 bases from V and 3 bases from J; bases unmatched to any gene: 3. This CDR3 contains 15 residues. Germline V CDR1 and CDR2: SEHNR, FQNEAQ (reference sequence). CDR3 nucleotide sequence: TGTGCCAGCAGCTCTCGGACTAGCGGGACAGATACGCAGTATTTT. Its translation: CASSSRTSGTDTQYF.

This chain links TRBV6-6 with TRBJ2-7, with D perhaps matching TRBD1 or TRBD2 (5 bases each). The germline gives CDR1 MNHNY, CDR2 SVGAGI (reference sequence). The CDR3 is 15 residues long. Trimming removed 0 bases at V and 2 bases at J, with 11 bases between. CDR3 region: CASSYSGVIPYEQYF. CDR3 coding DNA: TGTGCCAGCAGTTACTCGGGGGTGATCCCCTACGAGCAGTACTTC.

About this clone itself: The junction does not match germline at one end; this may be a read error. This sequence joins TRBV2 and TRBJ2-4, with D tentatively TRBD1 (6 bases). The germline gives CDR1 SNHLY, CDR2 FYNNEI. There are 11 residues in the CDR3. Here the CDR3 DNA reads TGTGCCAGCAGTCTCAAACAGGGTCCCAACTTC. Translated: CASSLKQGPNF.